This T cell receptor beta chain was sequenced in a study of cytomegalovirus exposure and HLA in healthy donors. Germline values: CDR1 SGDLS, CDR2 YYNGEE. The CDR3 consists of 14 residues. The V end was cut by 6 bases, the J end by 3 bases, with 14 bases between. The PCR employed 60 Vbeta primers together with 13 Jbeta primers. Method: immunoSEQ multiplex PCR; TCRdb's copy keeps in-frame clones and lacks some. Here the sample spans 150,000 to 200,000 clones, around 77% being singletons. This chain links TRBV9 with TRBJ2-3; D perhaps matches TRBD1 (5 bases). The TCR sequence derives from a young woman in good health and CMV-seronegative. The sequenced material came from PBMCs. CDR3 protein: CASTYQGSTDTQYF. CDR3 coding DNA: TGTGCCAGCACCTACCAGGGATCGACAGATACGCAGTATTTT.